These T cell receptor beta chains were read from a single sample in a study of T cell clonotyping in hematopoietic cell transplantation. TCRdb keeps only in-frame clones here, not all; method: immunoSEQ multiplex PCR. The sample holds approximately 9,100 clones; under 85% are singletons and the top ten take approximately 31%. This sample comprised peripheral blood mononuclear cells, obtained before stem cell transplant. The receptors come from a man in his 60s with acute myeloid leukemia. Some clones in this sample may be carry-over from other donors' samples. Both conserved end residues are part of each CDR3. A D gene is named only where the DNA matches it firmly. Clone size appears in some rows only: once, few, many, or a class for an expanded clone.

abundance	v_gene	d_gene	j_gene	len	CDR3aa	CDR3nt
.	TRBV15	.	TRBJ1-5	17	CATSNHISGTPNQPQHF	TGTGCCACCAGCAATCATATTTCCGGGACACCGAATCAGCCCCAGCATTTT
.	TRBV5-6	.	TRBJ2-5	15	CASSLGRVGQETQYF	TGTGCCAGCAGCTTGGGAAGGGTGGGCCAAGAGACCCAGTACTTC
.	TRBV30	.	TRBJ2-7	12	CAWRTVHYEQYF	TGTGCCTGGAGGACAGTACACTACGAGCAGTACTTC
.	TRBV6-1	.	TRBJ2-7	14	CASTRDLSSYEQYF	TGTGCCAGCACTAGGGACCTGAGCTCCTACGAGCAGTACTTC
few	TRBV5-4	.	TRBJ2-1	13	CASSPDYVGEQFF	TGTGCCAGCAGCCCGGACTACGTCGGTGAGCAGTTCTTC
.	TRBV30	.	TRBJ2-2	13	CAWSGVTQGELFF	TGTGCCTGGAGTGGAGTCACCCAAGGGGAGCTGTTTTTT
.	TRBV7-6	.	TRBJ2-3	14	CASSLAPMQDTQYF	TGTGCCAGCAGCTTAGCCCCTATGCAAGATACGCAGTATTTT
few	TRBV5-1	.	TRBJ1-2	15	CASSYSDRNNYGYTF	TGCGCCAGCAGCTACTCGGACAGAAATAACTATGGCTACACCTTC
once	TRBV29-1	.	TRBJ2-7	12	CSVNSVSYEQYF	TGCAGCGTGAACAGTGTATCCTACGAGCAGTACTTC
.	TRBV10-1	TRBD2	TRBJ2-3	18	CASSLGLAGGDGTDTQYF	TGCGCCAGCTCCTTGGGGCTAGCGGGGGGAGATGGCACAGATACGCAGTATTTT
.	TRBV7-6	.	TRBJ1-5	13	CASSLSSHQPQHF	TGTGCCAGCAGCTTAAGTTCCCATCAGCCCCAGCATTTT
.	TRBV19	.	TRBJ2-7	13	CASRGEPHYEQYF	TGTGCCAGTCGCGGCGAGCCTCATTACGAGCAGTACTTC
.	TRBV6-1	.	TRBJ1-2	14	CASSEPQSFYGYTF	TGTGCCAGCAGTGAGCCGCAGAGTTTCTATGGCTACACCTTC
.	TRBV27	.	TRBJ2-7	16	CASSLSPGQLNYEQYF	TGTGCCAGCAGTTTATCGCCGGGCCAATTAAACTACGAGCAGTACTTC
.	TRBV5-1	.	TRBJ2-7	14	CASSLFSLTYEQYF	TGCGCCAGCAGCTTGTTCTCGCTTACATACGAGCAGTACTTC
.	TRBV6-1	.	TRBJ2-7	12	CASTDNSYEQYF	TGTGCCAGCACGGACAACTCCTACGAGCAGTACTTC
.	TRBV30	.	TRBJ1-2	12	CAWSVAAHGYTF	TGTGCCTGGAGTGTGGCAGCCCATGGCTACACCTTC
.	TRBV6-1	.	TRBJ1-2	14	CASSGDNTLVGGTF	TGTGCCAGCAGTGGGGACAACACGCTCGTGGGGGGCACCTTC
.	TRBV6-5	.	TRBJ1-2	12	CASKQGNYGYTF	TGTGCCAGCAAGCAGGGAAACTATGGCTACACCTTC
few	TRBV5-1	TRBD2	TRBJ2-7	18	CASSLAGLADYRGYEQYF	TGCGCCAGCAGCTTGGCTGGACTAGCAGATTATAGGGGCTACGAGCAGTACTTC
.	TRBV6-1	.	TRBJ1-1	16	CASSVESGAPNTEAFF	TGTGCCAGCAGTGTCGAGTCAGGGGCCCCCAACACTGAAGCTTTCTTT
.	TRBV6-5	.	TRBJ2-3	15	CASSSRGGSTDTQYF	TGTGCCAGCAGCTCCAGAGGGGGGAGCACAGATACGCAGTATTTT
once	TRBV2	.	TRBJ1-3	14	CASSERSSGNTIYF	TGTGCCAGCAGTGAACGCAGCTCTGGAAACACCATATATTTT
.	TRBV5-1	TRBD1	TRBJ2-5	16	CASSLMPGQAEETQYF	TGCGCCAGCAGCCTAATGCCGGGACAGGCGGAAGAGACCCAGTACTTC
.	TRBV11-3	TRBD2	TRBJ2-7	17	CASSAGTSGYAVDEQYF	TGTGCCAGCAGCGCGGGGACTAGCGGCTACGCAGTCGACGAGCAGTACTTC
few	TRBV29-1	.	TRBJ2-5	13	CSVVQFDQETQYF	TGCAGCGTTGTCCAGTTTGATCAAGAGACCCAGTACTTC